The sequence of this T cell receptor (beta chain) was determined in a study of neurological immune-mediated disorders. TCRdb processed the 5' RACE reads anew with MiXCR; each CDR3 protein has one entry. The sample has around 10,000 distinct CDR3 sequences, more than 20% seen once. There are many counts of this clonotype. Per the germline V gene, CDR1 is SGHRS and CDR2 is YFSETQ. CDR3 length: 14 amino acids. The V end lost 2 bases, the J end lost 0 bases, and 8 bases lay between the germline ends. Material for sequencing was CD8+ T cells from blood. The receptor's source is an older woman with HTLV-1-associated myelopathy (HAM/TSP). V usage is TRBV5-1 and J usage is TRBJ2-5, with D perhaps matching TRBD1 (5 bases). This CDR3 is CASSFQGYQETQYF. CDR3 DNA sequence: TGCGCCAGCAGCTTTCAGGGCTACCAAGAGACCCAGTACTTC.